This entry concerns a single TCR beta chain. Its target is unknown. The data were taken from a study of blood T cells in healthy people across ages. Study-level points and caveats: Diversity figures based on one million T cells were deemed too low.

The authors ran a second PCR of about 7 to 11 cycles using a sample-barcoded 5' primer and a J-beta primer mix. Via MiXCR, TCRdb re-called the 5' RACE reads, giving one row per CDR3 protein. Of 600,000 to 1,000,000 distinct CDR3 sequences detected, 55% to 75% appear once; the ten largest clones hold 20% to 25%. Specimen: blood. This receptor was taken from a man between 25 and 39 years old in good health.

The CDR3 is CASSPFDPLETYEQYF. CDR3 nucleotide sequence: TGTGCCAGCAGCCCATTTGATCCACTAGAAACCTACGAGCAGTACTTC. The gene calls are TRBV5-6 and TRBJ2-7, with D possibly being TRBD2 (5 bases). V was pared by 4 bases and J by 2 bases, with 19 bases between. The germline V gene has CDR1 SGHDT and CDR2 YYEEEE. The CDR3 consists of 16 residues. Full variable domain (outside the CDR3, taken from reference TRBV5-6 and TRBJ2-7): DAGVTQSPTHLIKTRGQQVTLRCSPKSGHDTVSWYQQALGQGPQFIFQYYEEEERQRGNFPDRFSGHQFPNYSSELNVNALLLGDSALYLCASSPFDPLETYEQYFGPGTRLTVT.